This T cell receptor (beta chain) originates from a study of shared clonotypes between healthy human individuals. Naive CD4+ cells were CD45RA-selected; the remaining cells were memory. Clones were read by immunoSEQ multiplex PCR, and TCRdb kept only the in-frame ones, dropping some. This sample has roughly 1,500,000 clones; approximately 98.5% occur once, and the top ten carry under 0.45%. Per the germline V gene, CDR1 is LNHDA and CDR2 is SQIVND (reference sequence). CDR3 length equals 16 residues. V was trimmed by 0 bases and J by 2 bases, leaving 13 bases between them. The specimen sequenced was naive CD4+ T cells sorted from blood. The subset is: CD45RA+ positively selected. The sequence came from a man younger than 45 in good health. V usage is TRBV19 and J usage is TRBJ2-5; TRBD1 might be the D (5 bases). The CDR3 protein is CASSIDIRGGQETQYF. CDR3 DNA: TGTGCCAGTAGTATAGATATTAGGGGCGGACAAGAGACCCAGTACTTC.